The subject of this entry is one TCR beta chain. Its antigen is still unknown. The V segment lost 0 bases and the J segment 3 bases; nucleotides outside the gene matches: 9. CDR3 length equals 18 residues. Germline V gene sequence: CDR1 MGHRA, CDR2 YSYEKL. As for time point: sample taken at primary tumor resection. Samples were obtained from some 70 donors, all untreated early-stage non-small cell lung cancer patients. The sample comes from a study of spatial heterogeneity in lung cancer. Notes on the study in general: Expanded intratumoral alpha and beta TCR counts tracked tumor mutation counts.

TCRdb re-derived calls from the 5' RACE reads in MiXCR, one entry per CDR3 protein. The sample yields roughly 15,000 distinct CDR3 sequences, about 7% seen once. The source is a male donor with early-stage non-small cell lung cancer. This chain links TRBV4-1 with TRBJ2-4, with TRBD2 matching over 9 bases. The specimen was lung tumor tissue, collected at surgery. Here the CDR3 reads CASSQDPPQTSGKNIQYF. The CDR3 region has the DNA TGCGCCAGCAGCCAAGATCCGCCCCAGACTAGCGGCAAAAACATTCAGTACTTC.